These 20 T cell receptor beta chains were all obtained from the same sample, sequenced in a study of T cells after yellow fever vaccination (dated by TCRdb to between 2017 and 2020). The library relied on 5' RACE. Reads for this sample came from an Illumina HiSeq 2500. The raw public reads went through TCRdb reprocessing: fastp at Q25, MiXCR clone calling, in-frame beta chains kept. Rows merge per CDR3 protein into single entries with the most common DNA and genes. The table for this sample lists approximately 300,000 distinct CDR3 sequences; over 10% of them were counted only once. Together, the top ten hold roughly 0.5% of the sample. The treatment or condition tag for this specimen amounts to: live attenuated yellow fever vaccine strain. The sequencing here drew on CD4+ T cells sorted from PBMCs, taken 45 days after the yellow fever booster vaccination. The receptors come from a man younger than 45 who received the YFV17D yellow fever vaccine.

This clonotype was recorded a few times. This chain connects TRBV5-6 to TRBJ1-5, with D perhaps TRBD1 (6 bases). CDR1 is SGHDT and CDR2 is YYEEEE in the germline V gene. V was clipped by 3 bases and J by 3 bases, with 13 bases between them. The CDR3 sequence is 15 residues long. The CDR3 nucleotides are TGTGCCAGCAGCTCCTTAGACAGGAACAATCAGCCCCAGCATTTT. It codes for CASSSLDRNNQPQHF.

The rearrangement joins TRBV24-1 to TRBJ2-1; D not certain. The ends were cut back, 2 bases at V and 4 bases at J, with 11 bases in the middle. The CDR3 loop spans 15 amino acids. Germline V CDR1 and CDR2: KGHDR, SFDVKD. CDR3 in DNA: TGTGCCACCAGTGATTCTGGGGTGGGGTACAATGAGCAGTTCTTC. Its protein product is CATSDSGVGYNEQFF.

This clonotype was seen more than once but under ten times. The V gene is TRBV30, the J gene TRBJ2-7, with D maybe TRBD1 (6 bases). Trimming cost V 3 bases and J 5 bases, with 17 bases left between them. CDR1 is GTSNPN, CDR2 SVGIG, per germline (reference sequence). The CDR3 extends over 14 amino acids. The DNA of the CDR3 is TGTGCCTGGAGCTATAAGGGGGTCCCCAACGAGCAGTACTTC. It encodes CAWSYKGVPNEQYF.

The chain employs TRBV5-1 and TRBJ2-7; either TRBD1 or TRBD2 may fit D (5 bases each). V shed 0 bases and J shed 2 bases, with 9 bases lying between them. The CDR3 consists of 14 residues. Per germline, CDR1 SGHRS and CDR2 YFSETQ. The CDR3 DNA is TGCGCCAGCAGCTTGGGGGACCCCACCTACGAGCAGTACTTC. Residues: CASSLGDPTYEQYF.

This clonotype has a handful of counts. V and J are TRBV10-3 and TRBJ2-2; D may be TRBD2 (5 bases). CDR3 length: 13 amino acids. The germline V and J ends were trimmed by 5 bases and 6 bases, with 10 bases remaining between them. Germline assignment: CDR1 ENHRY and CDR2 SYGVKD. The CDR3 DNA is TGTGCCATCAGTAGAGGGCCCTCCGGGGAGCTGTTTTTT. As protein: CAISRGPSGELFF.

The table lists this clonotype with a few counts. The gene calls are TRBV20-1 and TRBJ1-5, with 9 bases matching TRBD1. CDR1 and CDR2 from the germline V gene are DFQATT and SNEGSKA (reference sequence). V gave up 3 bases and J gave up 4 bases; unmatched junction bases: 4. CDR3 length: 14 residues. CDR3 region: CSASAGTGNQPQHF. The DNA of the CDR3 is TGCAGTGCTAGTGCCGGGACAGGGAATCAGCCCCAGCATTTT.

CDR3 in DNA: TGTGCCAGCAGCTTAGCTACAGTGACCACTGAAGCTTTCTTT. Encoded protein: CASSLATVTTEAFF. J is TRBJ1-1 and V is TRBV7-9; unclear D gene. V was clipped by 0 bases and J by 4 bases, with 9 bases between them. This CDR3 has 14 amino acids. Germline V gene lookup returns CDR1 SEHNR and CDR2 FQNEAQ (reference sequence).

This clonotype occurred many times. The V call is TRBV30, the J call TRBJ2-1; D not resolved. Germline lookup yields CDR1 GTSNPN and CDR2 SVGIG (reference sequence). This CDR3 is built from 11 residues. V was pared by 2 bases and J by 7 bases, with 6 bases between. For the CDR3, the DNA is TGTGCCTGGAGTTATTCGAATGAGCAGTTCTTC. Its protein product is CAWSYSNEQFF.

The table lists this clonotype with many counts. The chain couples TRBV7-3 to TRBJ2-2, with a weak D call TRBD2 (5 bases). The V and J ends lost 1 base and 6 bases respectively, with 9 bases between them. CDR1 and CDR2 from the germline V gene are SGHTA and FQGTGA. The CDR3 sequence is 14 residues long. The CDR3 spells CASSLSSVAGELFF. In DNA form, the CDR3 reads TGTGCCAGCAGCTTAAGTAGCGTTGCCGGGGAGCTGTTTTTT. The full variable domain, completed using reference TRBV7-3 and TRBJ2-2, is GAGVSQTPSNKVTEKGKYVELRCDPISGHTALYWYRQSLGQGPEFLIYFQGTGAADDSGLPNDRFFAVRPEGSVSTLKIQRTERGDSAVYLCASSLSSVAGELFFGEGSRLTVL.

The chain has TRBV3-1 and TRBJ2-7, with a weak D call TRBD1 (6 bases). This CDR3 region has 11 residues. Trimming left V 4 bases short and J 8 bases short, with 9 bases between. Germline values: CDR1 LGHDT, CDR2 YNNKEL (reference sequence). DNA for the CDR3: TGTGCCAGCAGCCGGACAGACAAGCAGTACTTC. Its protein product is CASSRTDKQYF.

The chain combines TRBV24-1 with TRBJ2-1, with D possibly matching TRBD2 (5 bases). The V and J ends lost 6 bases and 11 bases respectively, with 10 bases between them. Germline loops: CDR1 KGHDR, CDR2 SFDVKD. CDR3 size: 11 residues. In nucleotides, the CDR3 is TGTGCCACCAGTAAAGCGGAAAAGCAGTTCTTC. It yields the protein CATSKAEKQFF.

This clonotype was observed a few times. This chain uses TRBV12-3 or TRBV12-4 with TRBJ2-1; D is ambiguous. V lost 7 bases and J 2 bases, leaving 12 bases between the germline ends. This CDR3 spans 14 amino acids. CDR3: CASITGGTYNEQFF. The CDR3, as DNA: TGTGCCAGCATAACCGGCGGCACCTACAATGAGCAGTTCTTC.

CDR3 sequence: CASSPPGGRLGETQYF. The CDR3 bases are TGTGCCAGCAGCCCTCCCGGCGGGAGATTGGGCGAGACCCAGTACTTC. The chain employs TRBV7-2 and TRBJ2-5; TRBD2 matches at 7 bases. V was clipped by 5 bases and J by 5 bases; unmatched bases: 14. Per germline, CDR1 SGHTA and CDR2 FQGNSA. The CDR3 extends over 16 amino acids.

This clonotype appeared many times. The rearrangement links TRBV7-9 to TRBJ2-3; 7 nucleotides align to TRBD1. Trimming took 5 bases from V and 2 from J; bases not matched to a gene: 4. The CDR3 is 14 residues long. Per germline, CDR1 SEHNR and CDR2 FQNEAQ (reference sequence). For the CDR3, the DNA is TGTGCCAGCAGCCCGGACAGGATCACAGATACGCAGTATTTT. Translating it yields CASSPDRITDTQYF.

The chain carries TRBV7-9 and TRBJ1-1; 7 bases align to TRBD1. V lost 5 bases to trimming and J lost 0 bases; unmatched junction nucleotides: 12. CDR1 is SEHNR, CDR2 FQNEAQ, per germline (reference sequence). The CDR3 is made up of 17 amino acids. CDR3 sequence reads: CASSRAGGKELNTEAFF. In nucleotides, the CDR3 is TGTGCCAGCAGCCGAGCAGGGGGAAAAGAGTTGAACACTGAAGCTTTCTTT.

The gene calls are TRBV5-6 and TRBJ1-2, with 8 bases lining up with TRBD1. The CDR3 contains 14 residues. Germline CDR1 is SGHDT and CDR2 is YYEEEE. Unmatched junction bases numbered 5, after V lost 4 bases and J lost 3 bases. DNA for the CDR3: TGTGCCAGCAGCAAACGACAGGGGTACTATGGCTACACCTTC. It codes for CASSKRQGYYGYTF.

This chain links TRBV5-1 with TRBJ1-2; possible D gene TRBD1, 5 bases. V shed 6 bases and J shed 7 bases, with 19 bases lying between them. This CDR3 is built from 14 residues. Germline CDR1 and CDR2: SGHRS and YFSETQ. CDR3 DNA: TGCGCCAGCACTCCAGGGCCAGGCGGGAGTGGCTACACCTTC. Its protein product is CASTPGPGGSGYTF.

This clonotype occurred a few times. CDR3 sequence (DNA): TGCAGCGTGGGGGAAGGCCACCTCTCCTACGAGCAGTACTTC. This translates into CSVGEGHLSYEQYF. The chain combines TRBV29-1 with TRBJ2-7, with D possibly called TRBD1 or TRBD2 (5 bases each). V was shortened by 6 bases and J by 0 bases, with 15 bases between the two germline ends. The length of the CDR3 is 14 residues. Germline CDR1 is SQVTM and CDR2 is ANQGSEA.

The chain uses TRBV10-2 and TRBJ1-1; D is unresolved. This CDR3 has 13 amino acids. Germline CDR1 reads WSHSY; CDR2 reads SAAADI. Trimming took 7 bases from V and 0 from J, leaving 9 bases between them. The CDR3 sequence is CASKLFMNTEAFF. In DNA form, the CDR3 reads TGCGCCAGCAAGTTGTTCATGAACACTGAAGCTTTCTTT.

This clonotype has more than one count but fewer than ten. The V and J genes are TRBV4-3 and TRBJ2-1, with D perhaps being TRBD1 or TRBD2 (5 bases each). V was shortened by 1 base and J by 5 bases, with 12 bases between the two germline ends. CDR3 size: 15 residues. From germline, CDR1 is LGHNA and CDR2 YSLEER. CDR3: CASSQGGNWDNEQFF. CDR3 bases: TGCGCCAGCAGCCAAGGGGGGAATTGGGACAATGAGCAGTTCTTC.